Below are 31 T cell receptor beta chains sequenced from a single sample in a study of blood T cell repertoires in COVID-19. Libraries were prepared by immunoSEQ multiplex PCR; TCRdb keeps only in-frame clonotypes and omits some of them. The data hold about 100,000 clones, with 88% observed a single time. Sequencing used peripheral blood. These receptors were collected from a human donor in a cohort sampled during active COVID-19.

The chain has TRBV19 and TRBJ1-2; D possibly corresponds to TRBD1 (5 bases). The CDR3 is 13 residues long. Germline CDR1 reads LNHDA; CDR2 reads SQIVND (reference sequence). The V and J ends lost 6 bases and 5 bases respectively, with 13 bases between them. CDR3 nucleotide sequence: TGTGCCAGTAGAGTCCGGGAGGGGTATGGCTACACCTTC. Translated: CASRVREGYGYTF.

The gene calls are TRBV19 and TRBJ1-2; unclear D gene. The ends were cut back, 7 bases at V and 2 bases at J, with 14 bases in the middle. The CDR3 is 14 amino acids. Germline CDR1 LNHDA, CDR2 SQIVND (reference sequence). CDR3 nucleotide sequence: TGTGCCAGTACCCTGCGGCCGGAGAACTATGGCTACACCTTC. Translation gives CASTLRPENYGYTF.

J is TRBJ1-6 and V is TRBV7-9, with 7 bases aligning to TRBD1. Looked up from germline, CDR1 is SEHNR and CDR2 is FQNEAQ (reference sequence). V gave up 10 bases and J gave up 5 bases; unmatched junction bases: 5. The CDR3 totals 13 residues. The CDR3 sequence is CAIPGQHNSPLHF. The CDR3 bases are TGTGCCATCCCGGGACAGCATAATTCACCCCTCCACTTT.

The genes are TRBV27 and TRBJ2-1; 8 bases are a match to TRBD2. Germline V lookup: CDR1 MNHEY, CDR2 SMNVEV (reference sequence). Losses at the gene ends were 6 bases for V and 6 bases for J; bases not matched to a gene: 10. This CDR3 spans 15 amino acids. The CDR3 region has the DNA TGTGCCAGCAGCTCCCAAGCGGGAGTGGGCAATGAGCAGTTCTTC. Translated: CASSSQAGVGNEQFF.

The chain employs TRBV4-3 and TRBJ2-7; weak D call: TRBD1 (5 bases). Trimming stripped 1 base from V and 1 base from J, with 23 bases between. The CDR3 is 19 residues long. From germline, CDR1 is LGHNA and CDR2 YSLEER. The CDR3 DNA reads TGCGCCAGCAGCCAAGGCCCACAAGGTTCTACTTCAGGGTCCTACGAGCAGTACTTC. This encodes CASSQGPQGSTSGSYEQYF.

The chain carries TRBV28 and TRBJ2-7, with 11 bases matching TRBD2. Looked up from germline, CDR1 is MDHEN and CDR2 is SYDVKM. The CDR3 contains 16 residues. J lost 3 bases, V lost 4 bases, and 8 bases had no gene match. CDR3 DNA: TGTGCCAGCAGTTCACAGACTAGCGGGGTCCTCTACGAGCAGTACTTC. It encodes CASSSQTSGVLYEQYF.

The V call is TRBV5-1, the J call TRBJ1-1; D remains ambiguous. Trimming removed 7 bases at V and 1 base at J, with 8 bases between. The germline V gene encodes CDR1 SGHRS and CDR2 YFSETQ. CDR3 length equals 12 residues. This chain's CDR3 is CASRLGNTEAFF. CDR3 bases: TGCGCCAGCCGCCTAGGGAACACTGAAGCTTTCTTT.

The chain couples TRBV11-3 to TRBJ2-7; D call uncertain. The germline V and J ends were trimmed by 0 bases and 0 bases, with 15 bases remaining between them. CDR1 is SGHNT, CDR2 YENEEA, per germline. This CDR3 spans 17 amino acids. The CDR3 DNA sequence: TGTGCCAGCAGCTTAGATCGGTTAAAGCGTGTCTCCTACGAGCAGTACTTC. It yields the protein CASSLDRLKRVSYEQYF.

The chain has TRBV27 and TRBJ2-7; 10 bases align to TRBD1. After removal of 2 bases from V and 6 bases from J, the junction contained 4 bases not matched to a gene. This CDR3 region has 14 residues. The germline gives CDR1 MNHEY, CDR2 SMNVEV (reference sequence). The CDR3 loop reads CASSLDRGRGEQYF. The CDR3 DNA follows: TGTGCCAGCAGTTTAGACAGGGGGCGAGGCGAGCAGTACTTC.

The J gene is TRBJ2-4, the V gene TRBV6-1; 13 positions match TRBD2. The CDR3 covers 18 residues. Germline V gives CDR1 MNHNS, CDR2 SASEGT. V trimming: 2 bases; J trimming: 6 bases; junction bases outside the gene matches: 10. The CDR3 loop reads CASSEKGGLAGRGNIQYF. The CDR3 coding sequence is TGTGCCAGCAGTGAAAAAGGGGGACTAGCGGGACGCGGAAACATTCAGTACTTC.

CDR3 amino acids: CASSWGGRAYEQYF. In nucleotides, the CDR3 is TGTGCCAGCAGCTGGGGCGGGAGGGCCTACGAGCAGTACTTC. This rearrangement joins TRBV11-2 to TRBJ2-7; TRBD2 matches 9 bases. Germline trimming cut 4 bases from V and 2 bases from J; bases unmatched to any gene: 3. This CDR3 has 14 amino acids. The germline CDR1 and CDR2 sequences are SGHAT and FQNNGV.

A single count supports this clone. The chain joins TRBV28 to TRBJ1-5; no clear D gene. There are 12 residues in the CDR3. The germline V gene has CDR1 MDHEN and CDR2 SYDVKM. V was trimmed by 7 bases and J by 15 bases, leaving 19 bases between them. In DNA form, the CDR3 reads TGTGCCAGCATCCCAAGAGCGGAACCTCCGCATTTT. Translated, it gives CASIPRAEPPHF.

V gene TRBV7-9 combines with J gene TRBJ2-1; 12 bases are shared with TRBD2. Germline-derived CDR1 and CDR2 are SEHNR and FQNEAQ (reference sequence). This CDR3 comprises 16 residues. The V gene end was trimmed by 9 bases and the J gene end by 4 bases; junction bases not matched to a gene: 10. CDR3 in amino acids: CASLGLAGFGYNEQFF. CDR3 coding DNA: TGTGCCAGTTTGGGACTAGCGGGCTTCGGGTACAATGAGCAGTTCTTC.

The V and J genes are TRBV28 and TRBJ2-3, with TRBD1 as a possible D gene (6 bases). Germline V CDR1 and CDR2: MDHEN, SYDVKM. This CDR3 comprises 13 residues. V was clipped by 6 bases and J by 2 bases, with 9 bases between them. CDR3 protein: CASRGADTDTQYF. The CDR3 nucleotides read TGTGCCAGCAGGGGGGCCGACACAGATACGCAGTATTTT.

The chain joins TRBV5-5 to TRBJ1-1, with 7 bases aligning to TRBD1. Germline V gene data show CDR1 as SGHKS and CDR2 as YYEKEE (reference sequence). Losses at the gene ends were 0 bases for V and 8 bases for J; bases not matched to a gene: 7. The CDR3 has 14 residues. CDR3 in DNA: TGTGCCAGCAGCTTGGCCCAGGGGGACGGAGAAGCTTTCTTT. Encoded protein: CASSLAQGDGEAFF.

This clone turned up a few times. The chain has TRBV6-5 and TRBJ1-6; D unclear. The CDR3 is 13 amino acids. Germline-derived CDR1 and CDR2 are MNHEY and SVGAGI. V was trimmed by 5 bases and J by 7 bases, leaving 9 bases between them. The CDR3 bases are TGTGCCAGCAGTCGGGATGGGAATTCACCCCTCCACTTT. Translation: CASSRDGNSPLHF.

This sequence joins TRBV5-5 and TRBJ1-1, with TRBD1 as a possible D gene (6 bases). CDR1 SGHKS and CDR2 YYEKEE come from the germline V gene (reference sequence). The CDR3 consists of 14 residues. V lost 5 bases and J lost 1, with 12 bases in between. CDR3 loop: CASSPTGANTEAFF. The DNA for the CDR3 is TGTGCCAGCAGTCCGACAGGAGCGAACACTGAAGCTTTCTTT.

The chain recombines TRBV12-3 or TRBV12-4 with TRBJ2-7, with 8 bases aligning to TRBD1. This CDR3 is built from 13 residues. J was trimmed by 7 bases and V by 6 bases; bases with no gene match: 8. CDR3: CASRSRGLREQYF. In DNA, the CDR3 is TGTGCCAGCAGAAGCAGGGGGCTAAGGGAGCAGTACTTC.

The chain couples TRBV7-8 to TRBJ2-1; 11 bases line up with TRBD2. From germline, CDR1 is SGHVS and CDR2 FQNEAQ. V lost 4 bases, J lost 4 bases, and 6 bases stayed unmatched. The CDR3 runs to 16 residues. The CDR3 region is CASSSFRLAGYNEQFF. The CDR3 nucleotides are TGTGCCAGCAGCTCTTTCAGACTAGCGGGATACAATGAGCAGTTCTTC.

This chain connects TRBV7-8 to TRBJ2-3, with 15 bases that match TRBD2. Germline-derived CDR1 and CDR2 are SGHVS and FQNEAQ. The CDR3 length is 16 residues. The J segment lost 7 bases and the V segment lost 5 bases, leaving 7 bases of the junction unmatched. As DNA, the CDR3 is TGTGCCAGCAGCATGGGACTAGCGGGAGGCCAGAATACGCAGTATTTT. As protein: CASSMGLAGGQNTQYF.

The chain couples TRBV2 to TRBJ1-3; D unclear. Germline CDR1 reads SNHLY; CDR2 reads FYNNEI. The CDR3 has 13 amino acids. V was cut by 4 bases and J by 2 bases, with 6 bases left in between. The CDR3 reads CASSAETGNTIYF. The CDR3 bases are TGTGCCAGCAGTGCCGAGACTGGAAACACCATATATTTT.

The genes are TRBV6-5 and TRBJ1-4, with D possibly TRBD1 on 5 matching bases. Germline V gives CDR1 MNHEY, CDR2 SVGAGI. Trimming removed 8 bases at V and 8 bases at J, with 18 bases between. The CDR3 has 14 amino acids. This CDR3 is CASGPDLGLEKLFF. CDR3 nucleotides: TGTGCCAGCGGTCCCGACTTGGGGCTCGAAAAACTGTTTTTT.

The chain carries TRBV5-6 and TRBJ1-2; 7 bases are a match to TRBD1. The length of the CDR3 is 17 residues. Looked up from germline, CDR1 is SGHDT and CDR2 is YYEEEE. The V and J ends lost 4 bases and 4 bases, in that order; junction bases with no gene match: 16. The CDR3 bases are TGTGCCAGCAGCCGACCCTCACAGGGGACCGCCTTCTATGGCTACACCTTC. Protein product: CASSRPSQGTAFYGYTF.

This chain links TRBV7-9 with TRBJ2-1; 11 bases align to TRBD2. There are 16 residues in the CDR3. CDR1 and CDR2 (germline): SEHNR, FQNEAQ (reference sequence). The ends lost 5 bases at V and 3 bases at J; junction bases unmatched: 6. Here the CDR3 DNA reads TGTGCCAGCAGCACCACAGGACTAGCGGGCTACAATGAGCAGTTCTTC. Translation: CASSTTGLAGYNEQFF.

This clone was counted only a few times. V is TRBV6-4 and J is TRBJ2-5; D gene ambiguous. V dropped 3 bases and J dropped 7 bases, with 12 bases sitting between them. Germline loops: CDR1 MRHNA, CDR2 SNTAGT. CDR3 size: 13 residues. The CDR3 is CASSESVLGTQYF. The CDR3 bases are TGTGCCAGCAGTGAGTCCGTTCTAGGGACCCAGTACTTC.

This chain connects TRBV7-9 to TRBJ1-5; TRBD1 matches 8 bases. The CDR3 consists of 16 residues. The ends lost 5 bases at V and 4 bases at J; junction bases unmatched: 10. Looked up from germline, CDR1 is SEHNR and CDR2 is FQNEAQ (reference sequence). CDR3 DNA sequence: TGTGCCAGCAGCAAGTCACAGGGGGTAAGGAATCAGCCCCAGCATTTT. Protein sequence: CASSKSQGVRNQPQHF.

The rearrangement links TRBV29-1 to TRBJ2-7, with a tentative D call TRBD1 (6 bases). Looked up from germline, CDR1 is SQVTM and CDR2 is ANQGSEA. This CDR3 spans 13 amino acids. Trimming left V 4 bases short and J 2 bases short, with 12 bases between. The CDR3: CSVVRQGPYEQYF. For the CDR3, the DNA is TGCAGCGTTGTTCGGCAGGGGCCCTACGAGCAGTACTTC.

V and J are TRBV14 and TRBJ2-5, with D possibly matching TRBD1 (5 bases). V lost 4 bases, J lost 4 bases, and 13 bases lay in between. The germline gives CDR1 SGHDN, CDR2 FVKESK. This CDR3 contains 14 residues. CDR3 in DNA: TGTGCCAGCAGCCGGACACGACTTGGAGAGACCCAGTACTTC. The encoded protein is CASSRTRLGETQYF.

The chain links TRBV5-4 to TRBJ2-5; D perhaps matches TRBD2 (5 bases). Germline-derived CDR1 and CDR2 are SGHNT and YYREEE (reference sequence). The CDR3 runs to 14 residues. Trimming removed 0 bases from V and 5 bases from J, with 11 bases in between. The CDR3 protein is CASSLVGSAETQYF. The CDR3 coding sequence is TGTGCCAGCAGCTTGGTGGGGAGCGCGGAGACCCAGTACTTC. Supplemented by reference TRBV5-4 and TRBJ2-5, the full variable domain reads ETGVTQSPTHLIKTRGQQVTLRCSSQSGHNTVSWYQQALGQGPQFIFQYYREEENGRGNFPPRFSGLQFPNYSSELNVNALELDDSALYLCASSLVGSAETQYFGPGTRLLVL.

The chain recombines TRBV9 with TRBJ2-3, with TRBD2 identical over 7 bases. The germline V gene encodes CDR1 SGDLS and CDR2 YYNGEE. The CDR3 consists of 16 residues. V dropped 3 bases and J dropped 0; count of bases not matched to a gene: 7. The CDR3 region is CASSDASGISTDTQYF. DNA of the CDR3: TGTGCCAGCAGCGACGCAAGCGGGATTAGCACAGATACGCAGTATTTT.

The chain is built from TRBV7-2 and TRBJ2-7; D unclear. V lost 1 base and J 5 bases, leaving 15 bases between the germline ends. In germline, CDR1 is SGHTA, CDR2 FQGNSA. The CDR3 sequence is 15 residues long. CDR3 loop: CASSLGSIGYDEQYF. For the CDR3, the DNA is TGTGCCAGCAGCTTAGGTAGCATCGGGTACGACGAGCAGTACTTC. The complete variable domain, with remaining parts taken from reference TRBV7-2 and TRBJ2-7, reads GAGVSQSPSNKVTEKGKDVELRCDPISGHTALYWYRQSLGQGLEFLIYFQGNSAPDKSGLPSDRFSAERTGGSVSTLTIQRTQQEDSAVYLCASSLGSIGYDEQYFGPGTRLTVT.